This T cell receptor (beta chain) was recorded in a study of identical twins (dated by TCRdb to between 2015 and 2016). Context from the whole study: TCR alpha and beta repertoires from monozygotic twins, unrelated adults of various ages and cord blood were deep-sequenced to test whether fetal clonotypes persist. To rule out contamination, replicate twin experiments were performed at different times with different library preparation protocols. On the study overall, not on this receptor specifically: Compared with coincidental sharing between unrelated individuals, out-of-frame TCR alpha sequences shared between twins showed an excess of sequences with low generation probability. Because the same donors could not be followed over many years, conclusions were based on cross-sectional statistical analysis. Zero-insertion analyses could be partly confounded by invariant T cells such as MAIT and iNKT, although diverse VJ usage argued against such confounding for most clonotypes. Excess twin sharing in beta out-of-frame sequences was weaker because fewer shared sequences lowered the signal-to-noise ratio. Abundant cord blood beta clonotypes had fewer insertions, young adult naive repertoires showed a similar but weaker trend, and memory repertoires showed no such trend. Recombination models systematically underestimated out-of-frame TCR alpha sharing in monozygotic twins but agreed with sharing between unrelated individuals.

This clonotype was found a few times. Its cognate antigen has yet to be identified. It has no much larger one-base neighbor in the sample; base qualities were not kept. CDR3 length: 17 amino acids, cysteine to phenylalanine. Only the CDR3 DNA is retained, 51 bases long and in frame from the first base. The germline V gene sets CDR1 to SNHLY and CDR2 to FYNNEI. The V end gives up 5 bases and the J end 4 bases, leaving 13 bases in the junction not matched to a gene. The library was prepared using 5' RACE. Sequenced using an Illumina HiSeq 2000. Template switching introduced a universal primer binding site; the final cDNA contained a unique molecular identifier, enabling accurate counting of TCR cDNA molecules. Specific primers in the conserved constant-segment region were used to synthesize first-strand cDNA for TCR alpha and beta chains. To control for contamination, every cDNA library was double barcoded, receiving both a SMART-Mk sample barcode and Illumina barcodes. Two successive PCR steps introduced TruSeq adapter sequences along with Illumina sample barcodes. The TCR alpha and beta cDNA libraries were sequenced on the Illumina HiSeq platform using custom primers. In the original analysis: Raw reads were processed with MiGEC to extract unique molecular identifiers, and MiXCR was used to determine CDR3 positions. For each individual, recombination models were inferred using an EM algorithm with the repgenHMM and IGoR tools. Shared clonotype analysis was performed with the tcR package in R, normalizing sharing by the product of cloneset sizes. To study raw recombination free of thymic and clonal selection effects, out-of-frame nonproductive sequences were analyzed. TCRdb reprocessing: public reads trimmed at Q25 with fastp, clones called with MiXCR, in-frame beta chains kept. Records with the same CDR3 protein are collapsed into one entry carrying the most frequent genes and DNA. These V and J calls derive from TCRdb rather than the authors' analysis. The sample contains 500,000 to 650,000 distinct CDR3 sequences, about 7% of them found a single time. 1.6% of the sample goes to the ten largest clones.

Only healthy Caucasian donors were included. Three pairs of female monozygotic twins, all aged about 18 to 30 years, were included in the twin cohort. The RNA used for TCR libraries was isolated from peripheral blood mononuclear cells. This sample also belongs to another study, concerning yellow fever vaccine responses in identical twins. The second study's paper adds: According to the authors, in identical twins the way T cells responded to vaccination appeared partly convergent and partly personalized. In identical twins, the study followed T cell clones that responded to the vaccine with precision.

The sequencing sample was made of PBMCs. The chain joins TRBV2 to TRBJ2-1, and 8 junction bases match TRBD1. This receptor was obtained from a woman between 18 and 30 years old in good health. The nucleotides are TGTGCCAGCAGTCAGACAGGGGCTTTGACAAGGTACAATGAGCAGTTCTTC. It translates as CASSQTGALTRYNEQFF.